These 14 T cell receptor beta chains share one sample of origin, sequenced in a study of blood T cell repertoires in COVID-19. Sequencing was performed with immunoSEQ multiplex PCR; in TCRdb, only in-frame clones are kept and a portion is missing. The sample consists of 85,000 to 100,000 clones, roughly nine tenths of them appearing once. Source material: peripheral blood. The receptor source for this set is a man aged 60-69 years with acute or convalescent COVID-19.

This sequence joins TRBV11-2 and TRBJ1-3; D uncertain. The V gene's germline CDR1 is SGHAT and CDR2 FQNNGV. The CDR3 is 13 residues long. V lost 5 bases, J lost 4 bases, and 9 bases lay in between. CDR3 DNA: TGTGCCAGCAGCGTATCGCTAGGAAACACCATATATTTT. Translation gives CASSVSLGNTIYF.

This rearrangement joins TRBV12-5 to TRBJ2-2, with TRBD2 matching over 9 bases. CDR3 length: 16 amino acids. The germline CDR1 and CDR2 sequences are LGHNT and FRNRAP. The junction had 10 bases not matched to a gene; V was cut back by 5 bases and J by 6 bases. In DNA, the CDR3 is TGTGCTAGTGGTCCGCAGAGGACTAGCGCTCCCGGGGAGCTGTTTTTT. It translates to CASGPQRTSAPGELFF. The full variable domain, rest sourced from reference TRBV12-5 and TRBJ2-2, is DARVTQTPRHKVTEMGQEVTMRCQPILGHNTVFWYRQTMMQGLELLAYFRNRAPLDDSGMPKDRFSAEMPDATLATLKIQPSEPRDSAVYFCASGPQRTSAPGELFFGEGSRLTVL.

The V call is TRBV28, the J call TRBJ1-5; the D gene is possibly TRBD1 (5 bases). CDR1 is MDHEN and CDR2 is SYDVKM in the germline V gene. This CDR3 region has 14 residues. Trimming left V 8 bases short and J 0 bases short, with 11 bases between. The CDR3 spells CASGGGYSNQPQHF. CDR3 nucleotides: TGTGCCAGCGGGGGAGGGTATAGCAATCAGCCCCAGCATTTT.

The chain uses TRBV9 and TRBJ1-2; D is perhaps TRBD1 (5 bases). From germline, CDR1 is SGDLS and CDR2 YYNGEE. V was trimmed by 0 bases and J by 8 bases, leaving 17 bases between them. CDR3 length equals 15 residues. The CDR3: CASSVEGTQGGGYTF. CDR3 nucleotide sequence: TGTGCCAGCAGCGTAGAGGGAACTCAGGGAGGGGGCTACACCTTC.

CDR3 sequence (DNA): TGTGCCAGCAGTTCCACTTCTGGAAACACCATATATTTT. Translated, it gives CASSSTSGNTIYF. This chain joins TRBV12-3 or TRBV12-4 and TRBJ1-3; D unclear. The CDR3 has 13 amino acids. V dropped 4 bases and J dropped 1 base, with 5 bases sitting between them.

This clone has just one count. The rearrangement uses TRBV29-1 and TRBJ1-5; no definite D call. The length of the CDR3 is 13 residues. V lost 1 base and J lost 4, with 8 bases in between. From germline, CDR1 is SQVTM and CDR2 ANQGSEA. The CDR3 loop is CSVEVEPNQPQHF. DNA for the CDR3: TGCAGCGTTGAAGTAGAGCCGAATCAGCCCCAGCATTTT.

This clone was observed once. The chain combines TRBV5-1 with TRBJ2-7; possible D gene TRBD1, 6 bases. Germline V lookup: CDR1 SGHRS, CDR2 YFSETQ. Between the trimmed V and J ends, which lost 3 bases and 3 bases, there was a span of 13 bases. The CDR3 runs to 14 residues. The CDR3 nucleotides are TGCGCCAGCAGCTCGAATCAAGGGGGCTACGAGCAGTACTTC. This gives the protein CASSSNQGGYEQYF.

Written as DNA, the CDR3 is TGTGCCAGCAGCGACAGGGACCAAGGGGGCTACACCTTC. It specifies CASSDRDQGGYTF. The V call is TRBV12-3 or TRBV12-4, the J call TRBJ1-2; TRBD1 matches 7 bases. The CDR3 is 13 residues long. Trimming took 6 bases from V and 8 from J; bases not matched to a gene: 9.

The V and J genes are TRBV27 and TRBJ1-2; 8 bases map to TRBD1. From germline, CDR1 is MNHEY and CDR2 SMNVEV (reference sequence). The J segment lost 1 base and the V segment lost 3 bases, leaving 10 bases of the junction unmatched. CDR3 length: 17 residues. The CDR3 DNA sequence: TGTGCCAGCAGTTTTAAGGCAGGGGGCAGGGATAACTATGGCTACACCTTC. Translation: CASSFKAGGRDNYGYTF.

This clone was detected only a few times. The chain couples TRBV5-1 to TRBJ1-1, with a weak D call TRBD1 (6 bases). The germline V gene has CDR1 SGHRS and CDR2 YFSETQ. Between the trimmed V and J ends, which lost 4 bases and 1 base, there was a span of 8 bases. CDR3 length: 13 residues. The CDR3 DNA reads as TGCGCCAGCAGCAAACAGGGGAACACTGAAGCTTTCTTT. Protein product: CASSKQGNTEAFF.

The chain couples TRBV6-1 to TRBJ1-6; 9 bases map to TRBD1. The germline V gene encodes CDR1 MNHNS and CDR2 SASEGT. This CDR3 contains 17 residues. V shed 1 base and J 1 base; nucleotides not matched to a gene: 2. This CDR3 is CASSEGTGVSYNSPLHF. CDR3 nucleotide sequence: TGTGCCAGCAGTGAAGGGACAGGGGTTTCCTATAATTCACCCCTCCACTTT.

This chain joins TRBV5-4 and TRBJ2-6; D gene ambiguous. CDR1 and CDR2 (germline): SGHNT, YYREEE (reference sequence). The V and J ends lost 4 bases and 0 bases respectively, with 8 bases between them. The CDR3 length is 15 residues. The CDR3 nucleotides are TGTGCCAGCAGCCCCGTCGGCTCTGGGGCCAACGTCCTGACTTTC. Protein sequence: CASSPVGSGANVLTF.

The chain links TRBV18 to TRBJ1-6, with D possibly being TRBD1 (6 bases). The V and J ends lost 2 bases and 9 bases respectively, with 14 bases between them. The V gene's germline CDR1 is KGHSH and CDR2 LQKENI. The CDR3 has 15 amino acids. CDR3 nucleotides: TGTGCCAGCTCACCATTCACTACAGGGACTTCACCCCTCCACTTT. It is translated as CASSPFTTGTSPLHF. Full variable domain (outside the CDR3, taken from reference TRBV18 and TRBJ1-6): NAGVMQNPRHLVRRRGQEARLRCSPMKGHSHVYWYRQLPEEGLKFMVYLQKENIIDESGMPKERFSAEFPKEGPSILRIQQVVRGDSAAYFCASSPFTTGTSPLHFGNGTRLTVT.

The chain links TRBV19 to TRBJ1-6; a possible D gene is TRBD1 (5 bases). V lost 10 bases to trimming and J lost 0 bases, with 19 bases between them. CDR3 length equals 17 residues. Germline V lookup: CDR1 LNHDA, CDR2 SQIVND (reference sequence). The CDR3 bases are TGTGCCACCCAGTCCCTGGGGGGTCGCTCCTATAATTCACCCCTCCACTTT. It is translated as CATQSLGGRSYNSPLHF.